This T cell receptor delta chain was captured by sequencing in a study of gamma-delta chains in newborns, infants, children. Study-level background: Polyclonal expansion of innate γδ T cells after birth follows microbial exposure.

About this clone itself: One base separates it from a far larger clone, so it is likely a read error. The same CDR3 also results from other DNA sequences found in this sample.

CDR3 size: 17 residues. With 3 bases clipped from V and 0 bases from J, the junction kept 10 bases outside the gene matches. The germline V gene encodes CDR1 TSWWSYY and CDR2 QGS. TCRdb made new clone calls on the reads using CATT. Here the sample spans over 4,500 delta-chain clones, under 4% being singletons. The gene calls are TRDV1 and TRDJ1; 7 bases fit TRDD3. Sequencing was carried out using blood. The receptor was derived from a child who was a newborn, infant or young child, either healthy, febrile or measles-vaccinated (not recorded which). The chain's CDR3 is CALGERRRGIYTDKLIF. The CDR3 region has the DNA TGTGCTCTTGGGGAGCGTCGGAGGGGGATCTACACCGATAAACTCATCTTT.